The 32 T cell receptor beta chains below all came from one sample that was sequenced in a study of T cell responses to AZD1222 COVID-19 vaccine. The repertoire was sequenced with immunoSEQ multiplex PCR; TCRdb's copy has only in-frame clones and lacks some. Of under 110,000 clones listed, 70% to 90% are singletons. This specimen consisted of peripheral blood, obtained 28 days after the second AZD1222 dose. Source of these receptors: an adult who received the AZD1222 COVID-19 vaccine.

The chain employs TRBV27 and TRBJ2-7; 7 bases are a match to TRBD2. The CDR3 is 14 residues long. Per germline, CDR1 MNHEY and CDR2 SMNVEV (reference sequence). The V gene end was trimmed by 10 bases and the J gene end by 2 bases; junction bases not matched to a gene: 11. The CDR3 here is CATPVKREAYEQYF. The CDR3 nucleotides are TGTGCCACCCCCGTTAAACGGGAGGCCTACGAGCAGTACTTC.

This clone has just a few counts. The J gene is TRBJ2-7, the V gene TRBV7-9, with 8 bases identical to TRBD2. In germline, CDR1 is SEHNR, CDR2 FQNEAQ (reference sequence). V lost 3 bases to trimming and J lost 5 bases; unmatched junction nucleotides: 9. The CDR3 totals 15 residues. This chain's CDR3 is CASSFSSGLPNEQYF. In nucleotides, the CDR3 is TGTGCCAGCAGCTTTTCTAGCGGGCTTCCAAACGAGCAGTACTTC.

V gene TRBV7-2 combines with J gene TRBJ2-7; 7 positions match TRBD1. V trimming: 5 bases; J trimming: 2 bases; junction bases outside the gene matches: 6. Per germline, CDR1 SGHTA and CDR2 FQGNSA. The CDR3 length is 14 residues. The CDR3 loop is CASSLYGTAYEQYF. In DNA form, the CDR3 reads TGTGCCAGCAGCCTCTACGGGACAGCCTACGAGCAGTACTTC. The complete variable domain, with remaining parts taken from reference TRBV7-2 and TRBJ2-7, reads GAGVSQSPSNKVTEKGKDVELRCDPISGHTALYWYRQSLGQGLEFLIYFQGNSAPDKSGLPSDRFSAERTGGSVSTLTIQRTQQEDSAVYLCASSLYGTAYEQYFGPGTRLTVT.

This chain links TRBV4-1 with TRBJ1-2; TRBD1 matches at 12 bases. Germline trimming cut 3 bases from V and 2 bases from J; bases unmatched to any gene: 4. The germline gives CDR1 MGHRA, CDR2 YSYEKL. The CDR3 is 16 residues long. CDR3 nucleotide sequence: TGCGCCAGCAGCCACCCCGGGACAGGGGGCAACTATGGCTACACCTTC. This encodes CASSHPGTGGNYGYTF.

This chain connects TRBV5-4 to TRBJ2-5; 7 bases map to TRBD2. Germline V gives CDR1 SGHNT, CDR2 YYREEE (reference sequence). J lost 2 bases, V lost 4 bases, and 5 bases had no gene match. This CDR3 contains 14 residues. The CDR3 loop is CASSVPGLQETQYF. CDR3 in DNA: TGTGCCAGCAGCGTCCCGGGACTACAAGAGACCCAGTACTTC.

CDR3 protein: CASSQEGGTFF. The CDR3 nucleotides are TGTGCCAGCAGCCAAGAGGGGGGAACTTTCTTT. This chain joins TRBV3-1 (or the pseudogene TRBV3-2) and TRBJ1-1; the D gene is possibly TRBD1 (5 bases). Per the germline V gene, CDR1 is LGHDT and CDR2 is YNNKEL (reference sequence). The CDR3 length is 11 residues. Trimming shortened V by 0 bases and J by 12 bases, and 8 bases separated the two germline ends.

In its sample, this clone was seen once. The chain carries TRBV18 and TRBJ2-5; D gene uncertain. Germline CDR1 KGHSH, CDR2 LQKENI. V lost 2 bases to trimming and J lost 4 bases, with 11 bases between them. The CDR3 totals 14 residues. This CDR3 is CASSPDGAPETQYF. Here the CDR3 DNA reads TGTGCCAGCTCACCAGACGGAGCCCCAGAGACCCAGTACTTC.

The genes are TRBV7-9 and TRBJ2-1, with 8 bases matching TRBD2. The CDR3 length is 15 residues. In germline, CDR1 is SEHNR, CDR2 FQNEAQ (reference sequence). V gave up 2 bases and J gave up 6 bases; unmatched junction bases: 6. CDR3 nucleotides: TGTGCCAGCAGCTTAAATAGCGGGGTACTCAATGAGCAGTTCTTC. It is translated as CASSLNSGVLNEQFF.

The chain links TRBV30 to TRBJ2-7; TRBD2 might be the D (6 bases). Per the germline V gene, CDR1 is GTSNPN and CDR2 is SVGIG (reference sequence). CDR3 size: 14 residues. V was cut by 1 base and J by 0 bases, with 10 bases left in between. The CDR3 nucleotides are TGTGCCTGGAGTGGGTCGGGAGCCTCCTACGAGCAGTACTTC. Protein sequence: CAWSGSGASYEQYF.

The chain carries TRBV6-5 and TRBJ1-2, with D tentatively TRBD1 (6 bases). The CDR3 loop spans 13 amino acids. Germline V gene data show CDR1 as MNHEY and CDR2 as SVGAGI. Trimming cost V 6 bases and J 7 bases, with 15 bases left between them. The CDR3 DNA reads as TGTGCCAGCAGACCCCCGGGAGGGGGTGGCTACACCTTC. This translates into CASRPPGGGGYTF.

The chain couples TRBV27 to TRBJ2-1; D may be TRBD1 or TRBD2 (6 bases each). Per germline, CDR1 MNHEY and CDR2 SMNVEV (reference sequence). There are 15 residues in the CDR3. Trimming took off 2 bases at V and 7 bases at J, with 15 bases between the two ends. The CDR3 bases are TGTGCCAGCAGTTTAGGTTTGGGGGGCGGGAATGAGCAGTTCTTC. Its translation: CASSLGLGGGNEQFF.

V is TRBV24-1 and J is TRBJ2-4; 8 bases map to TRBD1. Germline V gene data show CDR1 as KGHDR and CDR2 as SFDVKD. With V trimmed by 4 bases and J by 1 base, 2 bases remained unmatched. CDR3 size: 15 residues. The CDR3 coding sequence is TGTGCCACCAGTGACTACAGGGGGGCCAAAAACATTCAGTACTTC. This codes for CATSDYRGAKNIQYF.

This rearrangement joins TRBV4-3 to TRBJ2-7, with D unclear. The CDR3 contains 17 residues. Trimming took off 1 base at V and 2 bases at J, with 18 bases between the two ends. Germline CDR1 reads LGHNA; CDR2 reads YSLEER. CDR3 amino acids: CASSQGLEFLQPYEQYF. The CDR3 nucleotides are TGCGCCAGCAGCCAAGGGCTTGAGTTTCTCCAACCCTACGAGCAGTACTTC.

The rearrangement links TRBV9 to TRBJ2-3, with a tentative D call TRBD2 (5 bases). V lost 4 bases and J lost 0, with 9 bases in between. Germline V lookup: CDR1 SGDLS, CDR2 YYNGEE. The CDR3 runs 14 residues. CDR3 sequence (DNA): TGTGCCAGCAGCTCGGACTTGAGCACAGATACGCAGTATTTT. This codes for CASSSDLSTDTQYF.

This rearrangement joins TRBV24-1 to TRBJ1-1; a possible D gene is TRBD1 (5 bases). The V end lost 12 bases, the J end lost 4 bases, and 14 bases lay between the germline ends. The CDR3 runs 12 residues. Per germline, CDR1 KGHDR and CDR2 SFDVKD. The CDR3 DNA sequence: TGTGCCGCCTCGGGGGGTGGCACTGAAGCTTTCTTT. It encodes CAASGGGTEAFF.

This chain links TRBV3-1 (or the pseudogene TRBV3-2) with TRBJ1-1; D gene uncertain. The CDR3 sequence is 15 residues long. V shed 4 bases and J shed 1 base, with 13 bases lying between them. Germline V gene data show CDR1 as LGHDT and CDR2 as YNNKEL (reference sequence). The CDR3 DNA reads TGTGCCAGCAGCCTGAACGGACGACCGAACACTGAAGCTTTCTTT. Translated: CASSLNGRPNTEAFF.

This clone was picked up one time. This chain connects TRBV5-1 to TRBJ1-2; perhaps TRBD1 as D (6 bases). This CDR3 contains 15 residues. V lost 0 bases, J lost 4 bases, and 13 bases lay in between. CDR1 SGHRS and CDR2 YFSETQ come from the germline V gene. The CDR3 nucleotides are TGCGCCAGCAGCTTGGCGTCTACAGGGCCCTATGGCTACACCTTC. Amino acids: CASSLASTGPYGYTF. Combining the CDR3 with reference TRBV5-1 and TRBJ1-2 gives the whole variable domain KAGVTQTPRYLIKTRGQQVTLSCSPISGHRSVSWYQQTPGQGLQFLFEYFSETQRNKGNFPGRFSGRQFSNSRSEMNVSTLELGDSALYLCASSLASTGPYGYTFGSGTRLTVV.

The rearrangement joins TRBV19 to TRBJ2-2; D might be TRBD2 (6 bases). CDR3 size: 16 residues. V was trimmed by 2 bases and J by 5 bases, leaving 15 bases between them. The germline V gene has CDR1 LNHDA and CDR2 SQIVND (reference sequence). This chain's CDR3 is CASSIKRMGGTGELFF. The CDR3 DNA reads TGTGCCAGTAGTATAAAGAGGATGGGGGGTACCGGGGAGCTGTTTTTT.

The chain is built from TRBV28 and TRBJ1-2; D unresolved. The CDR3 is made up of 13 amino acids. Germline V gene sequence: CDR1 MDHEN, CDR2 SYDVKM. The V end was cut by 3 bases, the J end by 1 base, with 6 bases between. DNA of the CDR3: TGTGCCAGCAGTTTTATTGGTAACTATGGCTACACCTTC. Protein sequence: CASSFIGNYGYTF.

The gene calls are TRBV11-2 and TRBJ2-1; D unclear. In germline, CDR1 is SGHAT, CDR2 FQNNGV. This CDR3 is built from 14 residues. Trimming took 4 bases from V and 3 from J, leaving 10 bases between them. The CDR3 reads CASSSPELYNEQFF. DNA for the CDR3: TGTGCCAGCAGCTCACCCGAACTCTACAATGAGCAGTTCTTC.

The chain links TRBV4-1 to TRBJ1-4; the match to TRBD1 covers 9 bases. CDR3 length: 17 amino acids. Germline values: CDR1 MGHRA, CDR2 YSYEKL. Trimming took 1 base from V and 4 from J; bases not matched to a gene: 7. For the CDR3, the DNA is TGCGCCAGCAGCCAAGTTGGGACAGGGCCCGTTAATGAAAAACTGTTTTTT. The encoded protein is CASSQVGTGPVNEKLFF.

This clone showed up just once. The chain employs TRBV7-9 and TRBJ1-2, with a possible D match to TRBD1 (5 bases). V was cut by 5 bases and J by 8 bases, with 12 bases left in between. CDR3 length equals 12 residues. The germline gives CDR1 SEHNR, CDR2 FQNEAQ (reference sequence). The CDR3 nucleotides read TGTGCCAGCAGCGCAGACAGTGGCGGCTACACCTTC. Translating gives CASSADSGGYTF. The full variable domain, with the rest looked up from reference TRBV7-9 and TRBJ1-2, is DTGVSQNPRHKITKRGQNVTFRCDPISEHNRLYWYRQTLGQGPEFLTYFQNEAQLEKSRLLSDRFSAERPKGSFSTLEIQRTEQGDSAMYLCASSADSGGYTFGSGTRLTVV.

This CDR3 reads CASSLSGPGGITEAFF. The CDR3, as DNA: TGTGCCAGCAGCTTAAGTGGGCCAGGGGGCATTACTGAAGCTTTCTTT. The rearrangement links TRBV7-6 to TRBJ1-1, with 8 positions matching TRBD1. The V gene end was trimmed by 2 bases and the J gene end by 5 bases; junction bases not matched to a gene: 10. The germline CDR1 and CDR2 sequences are SGHVS and FNYEAQ. This CDR3 is built from 16 residues.

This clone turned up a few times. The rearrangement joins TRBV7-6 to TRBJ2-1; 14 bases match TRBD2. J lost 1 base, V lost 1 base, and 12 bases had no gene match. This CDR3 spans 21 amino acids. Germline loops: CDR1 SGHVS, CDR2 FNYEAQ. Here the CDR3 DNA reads TGTGCCAGCAGCTTAGTCGCCCCCCAGACTAGCGGGGGGGCATCCTACAATGAGCAGTTCTTC. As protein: CASSLVAPQTSGGASYNEQFF.

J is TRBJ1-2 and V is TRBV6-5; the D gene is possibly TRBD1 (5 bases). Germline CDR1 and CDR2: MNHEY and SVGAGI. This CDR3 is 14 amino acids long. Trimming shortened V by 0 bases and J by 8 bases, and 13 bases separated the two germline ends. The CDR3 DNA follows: TGTGCCAGCAGTTACTCCCCGGGGCGTCGGGGCTACACCTTC. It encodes CASSYSPGRRGYTF.

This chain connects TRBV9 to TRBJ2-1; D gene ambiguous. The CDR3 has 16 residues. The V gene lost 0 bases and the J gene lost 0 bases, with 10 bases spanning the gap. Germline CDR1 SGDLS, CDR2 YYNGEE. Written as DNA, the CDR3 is TGTGCCAGCAGCGTAGACCCGGACGGCTCCTACAATGAGCAGTTCTTC. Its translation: CASSVDPDGSYNEQFF.

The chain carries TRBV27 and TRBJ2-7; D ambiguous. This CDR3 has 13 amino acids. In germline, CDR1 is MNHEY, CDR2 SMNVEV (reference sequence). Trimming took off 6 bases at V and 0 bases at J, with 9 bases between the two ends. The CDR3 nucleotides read TGTGCCAGCAGGGGCGAAAACTCCTACGAGCAGTACTTC. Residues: CASRGENSYEQYF.

CDR3 loop: CASSEGWGDAEQYF. In DNA form, the CDR3 reads TGCGCCAGCAGTGAAGGTTGGGGGGACGCCGAGCAGTACTTC. The chain links TRBV10-1 to TRBJ2-7; tentative D call: TRBD2 (6 bases). Trimming stripped 3 bases from V and 6 bases from J, with 15 bases between. CDR3 size: 14 residues. The germline gives CDR1 WNHNN, CDR2 SYGVQD (reference sequence).

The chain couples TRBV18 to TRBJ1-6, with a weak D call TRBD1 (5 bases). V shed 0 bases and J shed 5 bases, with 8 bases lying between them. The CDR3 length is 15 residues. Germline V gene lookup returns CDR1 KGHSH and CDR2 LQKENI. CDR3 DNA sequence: TGTGCCAGCTCACCACCGCTGGGGGATAATTCACCCCTCCACTTT. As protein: CASSPPLGDNSPLHF.

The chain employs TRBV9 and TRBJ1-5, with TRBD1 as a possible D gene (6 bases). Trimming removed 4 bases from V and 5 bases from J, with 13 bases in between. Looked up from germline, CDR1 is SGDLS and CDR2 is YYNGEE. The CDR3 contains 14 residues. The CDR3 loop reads CASSITPGDQPQHF. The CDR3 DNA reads TGTGCCAGCAGCATAACCCCAGGGGATCAGCCCCAGCATTTT.

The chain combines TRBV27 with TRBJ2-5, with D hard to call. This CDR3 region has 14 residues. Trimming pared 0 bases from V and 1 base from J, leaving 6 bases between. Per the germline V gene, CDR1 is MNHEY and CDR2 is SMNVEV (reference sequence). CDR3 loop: CASSLSTAQETQYF. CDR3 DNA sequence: TGTGCCAGCAGTTTATCAACAGCCCAAGAGACCCAGTACTTC.

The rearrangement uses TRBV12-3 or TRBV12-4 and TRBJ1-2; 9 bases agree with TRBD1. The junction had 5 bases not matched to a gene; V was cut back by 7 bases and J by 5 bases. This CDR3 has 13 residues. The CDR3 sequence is CASTPDRGYGYTF. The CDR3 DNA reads TGTGCCAGCACCCCGGACAGGGGTTATGGCTACACCTTC.